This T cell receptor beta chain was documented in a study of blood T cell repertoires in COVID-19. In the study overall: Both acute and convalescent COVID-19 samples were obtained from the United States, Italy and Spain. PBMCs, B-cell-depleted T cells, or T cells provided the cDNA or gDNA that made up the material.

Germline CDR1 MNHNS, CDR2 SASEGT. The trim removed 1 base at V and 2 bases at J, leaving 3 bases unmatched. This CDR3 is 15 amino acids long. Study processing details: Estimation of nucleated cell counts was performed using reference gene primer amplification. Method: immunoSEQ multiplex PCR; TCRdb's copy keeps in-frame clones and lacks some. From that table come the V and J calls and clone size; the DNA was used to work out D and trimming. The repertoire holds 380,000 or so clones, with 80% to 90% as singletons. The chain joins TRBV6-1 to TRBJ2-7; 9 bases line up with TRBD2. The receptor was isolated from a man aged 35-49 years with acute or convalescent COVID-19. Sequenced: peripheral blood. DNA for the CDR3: TGTGCCAGCAGTGAAGGCCTAGCGGGGACCTACGAGCAGTACTTC. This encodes CASSEGLAGTYEQYF.